This T cell receptor (beta chain) derives from a study of cytomegalovirus exposure and HLA in healthy donors. Study-level results: In a later analysis, HLA-C alleles had the fewest associated TCRs, DRB1 alleles the most. The authors enumerated 164 TCR beta chains as linked to cytomegalovirus. 16,951 TCR beta sequences were associated with HLA alleles at 0.05 false discovery rate in a later analysis. With later analysis, a missense DCLRE1C variant became linked to TCR beta V- and J-gene trimming.

Germline V gene data show CDR1 as SGHNT and CDR2 as YENEEA. Trimming removed 5 bases at V and 4 bases at J, with 11 bases between. The CDR3 has 13 residues. Vbeta (60) and Jbeta (13) primers were used in the PCR. The method was immunoSEQ multiplex PCR; TCRdb's version includes in-frame clones alone and lacks a portion of them. The repertoire consists of 200,000 or so clones, with more than 65% occurring once and the leading ten covering about 5.6%. This clone was detected a few times. Antigen specificity is unknown. The J gene is TRBJ1-1, the V gene TRBV11-3; unclear D gene. The sequence came from a woman younger than 45 in good health and CMV-seropositive. Input material: PBMCs. CDR3 in amino acids: CASSPGGSTEAFF. DNA for the CDR3: TGTGCCAGCAGCCCCGGAGGGAGCACTGAAGCTTTCTTT.